One T cell receptor (beta chain) is described in this entry. The target of this receptor is not known. No much larger clone is present one base from it, and per-base qualities are unavailable. Collaborating institutions collected whole blood in K2EDTA tubes following their own protocols. Collaborator samples were shipped for TCRbeta analysis as frozen whole blood, isolated PBMCs, or DNA extracted from either sample type. The data were taken from a study of blood T cell repertoires in COVID-19 (dated by TCRdb to about 2020). For context, the study as a whole: Samples from collaborators originated in the United States, Italy and Spain and spanned both the acute and convalescent phases of COVID-19. The material from the prospective study consisted of cDNA or gDNA derived from T cells, B-cell-depleted T cells, or PBMCs. The dataset comprised deeply sampled blood TCRbeta repertoires from subjects exposed to, actively infected with, or recovered from COVID-19. The repertoires were made available in a free public database intended to serve as a resource for research on the immune response to SARS-CoV-2. The samples were drawn from two sources: the first 160 participants of the ongoing ImmuneRACE study, and fewer than 1,500 subjects contributed by 6 global collaborators. The sample metadata nearly always contained a de-identified subject ID, COVID-19 status, age in years and sex. Where available, HLA class I and class II types were taken from metadata supplied by the sample provider and were not determined by assay-based typing. Broader findings and caveats from the paper: The amount of clinical and demographic metadata varied by source and participant and was provided uncurated.

The immunoSEQ Assay, a bias-controlled multiplex PCR, was used to amplify TCRbeta CDR3 regions from genomic DNA. Regarding the original processing steps: The number of nucleated cells in each sample was estimated from the amplification of reference gene primers within the assay. Sequence reads were collapsed and filtered to measure the absolute abundance of every unique TCRbeta CDR3 rearrangement. Productive Simpson clonality was computed per sample as the square root of Simpson's diversity index over productive rearrangements. TCRdb took over this immuneACCESS table, retaining in-frame rearrangements with V and J assigned. Such tables are incomplete; in checked studies, under half of the missing clones stem from an unresolved V gene, and the remainder is unexplained. Clone size and the V and J calls come from that table; the DNA yielded D and trimming. The sample records fewer than 75,000 clones, about 88% of which are singletons. Over 3% of the sample belongs to the ten largest clones.

The clonotype comes from a man aged 70 or older with acute or convalescent COVID-19. The source material was peripheral blood.

The CDR3 protein: CASGQGNRTPGKLFF. The nucleotides read TGTGCCAGTGGACAGGGAAATCGGACCCCAGGAAAACTGTTTTTT. The chain uses TRBV19 and TRBJ1-4; 8 central nucleotides agree with TRBD1. The germline V gene (reference sequence) gives CDR1 as LNHDA and CDR2 as SQIVND. Including the terminal cysteine and phenylalanine, the CDR3 comprises 15 residues. Only the CDR3 portion is preserved as DNA: 45 bases, with reading frame beginning at the first base. V trim: 8 bases; J trim: 10 bases; unmatched bases: 15.